This T cell receptor (beta chain) was found in a study of metastatic and nonmetastatic thyroid tumors. The overall study: Across peripheral blood and tumor or nodule tissue samples taken from malignant and benign thyroid patients, the repertoires were compared with one another.

The CDR3 spans 13 residues. Trimming cost V 4 bases and J 6 bases; bases outside gene matches: 5. Per the germline V gene, CDR1 is MNHNS and CDR2 is SASEGT. Patients underwent thyroid surgery, and none had received any treatment before it. By frequency in the sample, this clone is medium-sized. Its antigen is as yet unknown. Study processing details: CDR3 differences across clinicopathological groups were used to build a distant-metastasis classifier for papillary thyroid cancer. MiXCR re-clonotyped the PCR reads for TCRdb. In this record, the V and J calls reflect TCRdb's handling and not the investigators' own analysis. Among about 8,000 clones listed, roughly 24% were seen once. Study conclusions and caveats: A significant increase in TCR beta diversity was reportedly seen in malignant thyroid tumors relative to benign nodules, in blood and tumor.

The V call is TRBV6-1, the J call TRBJ2-7; 8 bases line up with TRBD1. Sequenced: tumor tissue. This receptor was taken from a female donor with papillary thyroid cancer or a benign thyroid nodule (not recorded which). Some clones in this sample may be carry-over from other donors' samples. The CDR3 loop reads CASSAWTGLEQYF. In DNA form, the CDR3 reads TGTGCCAGCAGTGCATGGACAGGGCTCGAGCAGTACTTC.